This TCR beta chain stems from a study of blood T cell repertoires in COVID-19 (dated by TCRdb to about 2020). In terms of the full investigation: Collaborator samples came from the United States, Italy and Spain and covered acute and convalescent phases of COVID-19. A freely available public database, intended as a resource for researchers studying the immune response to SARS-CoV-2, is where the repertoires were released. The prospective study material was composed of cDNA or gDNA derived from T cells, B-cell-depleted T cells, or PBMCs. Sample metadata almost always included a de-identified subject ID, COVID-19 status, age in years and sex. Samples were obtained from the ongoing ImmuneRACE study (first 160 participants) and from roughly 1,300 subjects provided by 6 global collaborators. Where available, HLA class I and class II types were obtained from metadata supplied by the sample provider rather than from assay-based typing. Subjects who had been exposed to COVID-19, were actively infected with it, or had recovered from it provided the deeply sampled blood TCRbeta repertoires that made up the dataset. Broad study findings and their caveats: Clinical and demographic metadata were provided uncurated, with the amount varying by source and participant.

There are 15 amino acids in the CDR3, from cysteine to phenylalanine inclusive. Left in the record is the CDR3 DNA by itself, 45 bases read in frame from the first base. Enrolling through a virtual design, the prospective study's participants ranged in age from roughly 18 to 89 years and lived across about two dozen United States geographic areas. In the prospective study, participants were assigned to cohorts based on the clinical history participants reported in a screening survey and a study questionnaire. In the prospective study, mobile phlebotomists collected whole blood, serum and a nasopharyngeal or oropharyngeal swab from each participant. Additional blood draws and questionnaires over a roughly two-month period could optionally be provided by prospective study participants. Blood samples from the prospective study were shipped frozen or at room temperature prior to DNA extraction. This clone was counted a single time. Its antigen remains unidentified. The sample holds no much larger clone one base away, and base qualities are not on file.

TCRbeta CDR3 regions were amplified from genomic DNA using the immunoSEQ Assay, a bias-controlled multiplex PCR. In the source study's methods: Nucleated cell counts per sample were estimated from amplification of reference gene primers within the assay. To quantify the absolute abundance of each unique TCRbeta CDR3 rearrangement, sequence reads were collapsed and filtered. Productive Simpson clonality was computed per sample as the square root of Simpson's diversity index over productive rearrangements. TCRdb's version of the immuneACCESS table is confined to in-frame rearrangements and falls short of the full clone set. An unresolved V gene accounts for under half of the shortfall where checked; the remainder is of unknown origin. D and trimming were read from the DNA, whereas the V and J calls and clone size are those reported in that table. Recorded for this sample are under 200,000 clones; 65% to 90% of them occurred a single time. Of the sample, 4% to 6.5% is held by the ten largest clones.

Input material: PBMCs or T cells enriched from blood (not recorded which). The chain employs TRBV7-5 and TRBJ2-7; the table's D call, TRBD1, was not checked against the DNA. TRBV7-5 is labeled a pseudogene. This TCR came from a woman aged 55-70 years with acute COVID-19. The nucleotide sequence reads TGTGCCAGAAGCTTACCAAGTCAGTGCTCCTACGAGCAGTACTTC. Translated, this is CARSLPSQCSYEQYF.